These T cell receptor beta chains were read from a single sample in a study of blood T cell repertoires in COVID-19. TCRdb's copy holds only in-frame clones and misses some; the assay was immunoSEQ multiplex PCR. In the table there are about 270,000 clones, approximately 86% of which are singletons. Sequencing used peripheral blood. The receptor set was obtained from a woman under 30 with acute or convalescent COVID-19. Each CDR3 is given with its conserved first and last residue. A D gene is named only where the DNA matches it firmly. Only part of the rows carry a size: once, few, many, or a class if the clone is expanded.

>.|TRBD2|TRBJ2-1|TRBV28
TGTGCCAGCAGTTTACTAGCGGAGCCCTACAATGAGCAGTTCTTC
CASSLLAEPYNEQFF
>.|TRBD1|TRBJ2-3|TRBV7-2
TGTGCCAGCAGCCCCCTCCGGACAGGGGTAACAGATACGCAGTATTTT
CASSPLRTGVTDTQYF
>few|TRBD2|TRBJ2-5|TRBV2
TGTGCCAGCAGTGAAGCGCTAGCGGGAGAGACCCAGTACTTC
CASSEALAGETQYF
>.|TRBD1|TRBJ1-1|TRBV28
TGTGCCAGCAAAAGGTCTGCGGGACAGGGGAACACTGAAGCTTTCTTT
CASKRSAGQGNTEAFF
>.|.|TRBJ2-3|TRBV6-2/TRBV6-3
TGTGCCAGCAGTTGGAGCGGCAGTCCCGTAGATACGCAGTATTTT
CASSWSGSPVDTQYF
>.|TRBD1|TRBJ1-6|TRBV3-1/TRBV3-2
TGTGCCAGCAGCCACCAGGGGGCACCCCTCCACTTT
CASSHQGAPLHF
>.|.|TRBJ2-5|TRBV19
TGTGCCAGTAGTACCGGGGAGGCCCAGTACTTC
CASSTGEAQYF
>.|TRBD1|TRBJ1-1|TRBV25-1
TGTGCCAGCAGTGACGGATTGGGGACAGTGAACACTGAAGCTTTCTTT
CASSDGLGTVNTEAFF
>.|TRBD1|TRBJ2-3|TRBV15
TGTGCCACCAGACAGGGGGGAAGAACAGATACGCAGTATTTT
CATRQGGRTDTQYF
>few|TRBD1|TRBJ1-2|TRBV7-9
TGTGCCAGCAGCTTAGCACAGGGGGAAGACTATGGCTACACCTTC
CASSLAQGEDYGYTF
>.|TRBD2|TRBJ2-3|TRBV10-3
TGTGCCACCCAGACTAGCGGGGGCACAGATACGCAGTATTTT
CATQTSGGTDTQYF
>.|.|TRBJ1-1|TRBV10-1
TGCGCCAGCAGTGAGAGGTGGGAGGACACTGAAGCTTTCTTT
CASSERWEDTEAFF
>.|.|TRBJ2-3|TRBV15
TGTGCCACCAGCGTGACTCCTAGCACAGATACGCAGTATTTT
CATSVTPSTDTQYF
>once|.|TRBJ1-1|TRBV5-4
TGTGCCAGCAGAGGAGGGGGGGTACCTGAAGCTTTCTTT
CASRGGGVPEAFF
>.|TRBD2|TRBJ2-5|TRBV7-6
TGTGCCAGCAGCTTATTGGCTGCGGGAGGGTTCCAAGAGACCCAGTACTTC
CASSLLAAGGFQETQYF
>.|.|TRBJ2-5|TRBV11-1
TGTGCCAGCAGCTTAGGCGGTGGTCGTGGGGAGACCCAGTACTTC
CASSLGGGRGETQYF
>.|TRBD1|TRBJ2-7|TRBV2
TGTGCCAGCAGTGATGGGACAGGGGCACTCTACGAGCAGTACTTC
CASSDGTGALYEQYF
>.|TRBD2|TRBJ2-3|TRBV28
TGTGCCAGCAGCCTAGGACTAGCGGGAGCCCATCCCACAGATACGCAGTATTTT
CASSLGLAGAHPTDTQYF
>once|.|TRBJ1-2|TRBV4-3
TGCGCCAGCAGCCAGTGGGGCGCCGGCTATGGCTACACCTTC
CASSQWGAGYGYTF
>.|TRBD1|TRBJ1-2|TRBV11-2
TGTGCCAGCAGCACCTACCGGGACAGACCAAACTATGGCTACACCTTC
CASSTYRDRPNYGYTF
>many|.|TRBJ1-6|TRBV10-3
TGTGCCATCAGTGATAACAGGGAAAATTCACCCCTCCACTTT
CAISDNRENSPLHF
>few|.|TRBJ1-1|TRBV11-3
TGTGCCAGCAGCTTGGAAGGCGGCACTGAAGCTTTCTTT
CASSLEGGTEAFF
>.|.|TRBJ2-7|TRBV5-6
TGTGCCAGCAGGCGGGATTTACCCTACGAGCAGTACTTC
CASRRDLPYEQYF
>.|TRBD2|TRBJ2-1|TRBV4-1
TGCGCCAGCAGCCTTAGCGGGAATGAGCAGTTCTTC
CASSLSGNEQFF
>.|TRBD1|TRBJ1-4|TRBV5-1
TGCGCCAGCAGCGGAGGGACAGGGGATGCAACTAATGAAAAACTGTTTTTT
CASSGGTGDATNEKLFF
>.|.|TRBJ2-5|TRBV3-1/TRBV3-2
TGTGCCAGCAGCCCGACTAGTAACCAAGAGACCCAGTACTTC
CASSPTSNQETQYF
>.|TRBD2|TRBJ2-2|TRBV7-2
TGTGCCAGCAGCTTAGACACTAGCGGGACCAACACCGGGGAGCTGTTTTTT
CASSLDTSGTNTGELFF
>few|TRBD1|TRBJ2-7|TRBV19
TGTGCCAGTAGTAGAGAGGACAGGGAACACGAGCAGTACTTC
CASSREDREHEQYF
>.|TRBD2|TRBJ2-7|TRBV7-6
TGTGCCAGCAGCTTGGAAGGACTAGCGGGATACTACGAGCAGTACTTC
CASSLEGLAGYYEQYF
>.|TRBD1|TRBJ2-7|TRBV20-1
TGCAGTGCTAGTAAACAGGGGGCGGGGGAGCAGTACTTC
CSASKQGAGEQYF
>.|.|TRBJ1-1|TRBV27
TGTGCCAGCAGTTTTTGGGGGCCCCCTGATACGAACACTGAAGCTTTCTTT
CASSFWGPPDTNTEAFF